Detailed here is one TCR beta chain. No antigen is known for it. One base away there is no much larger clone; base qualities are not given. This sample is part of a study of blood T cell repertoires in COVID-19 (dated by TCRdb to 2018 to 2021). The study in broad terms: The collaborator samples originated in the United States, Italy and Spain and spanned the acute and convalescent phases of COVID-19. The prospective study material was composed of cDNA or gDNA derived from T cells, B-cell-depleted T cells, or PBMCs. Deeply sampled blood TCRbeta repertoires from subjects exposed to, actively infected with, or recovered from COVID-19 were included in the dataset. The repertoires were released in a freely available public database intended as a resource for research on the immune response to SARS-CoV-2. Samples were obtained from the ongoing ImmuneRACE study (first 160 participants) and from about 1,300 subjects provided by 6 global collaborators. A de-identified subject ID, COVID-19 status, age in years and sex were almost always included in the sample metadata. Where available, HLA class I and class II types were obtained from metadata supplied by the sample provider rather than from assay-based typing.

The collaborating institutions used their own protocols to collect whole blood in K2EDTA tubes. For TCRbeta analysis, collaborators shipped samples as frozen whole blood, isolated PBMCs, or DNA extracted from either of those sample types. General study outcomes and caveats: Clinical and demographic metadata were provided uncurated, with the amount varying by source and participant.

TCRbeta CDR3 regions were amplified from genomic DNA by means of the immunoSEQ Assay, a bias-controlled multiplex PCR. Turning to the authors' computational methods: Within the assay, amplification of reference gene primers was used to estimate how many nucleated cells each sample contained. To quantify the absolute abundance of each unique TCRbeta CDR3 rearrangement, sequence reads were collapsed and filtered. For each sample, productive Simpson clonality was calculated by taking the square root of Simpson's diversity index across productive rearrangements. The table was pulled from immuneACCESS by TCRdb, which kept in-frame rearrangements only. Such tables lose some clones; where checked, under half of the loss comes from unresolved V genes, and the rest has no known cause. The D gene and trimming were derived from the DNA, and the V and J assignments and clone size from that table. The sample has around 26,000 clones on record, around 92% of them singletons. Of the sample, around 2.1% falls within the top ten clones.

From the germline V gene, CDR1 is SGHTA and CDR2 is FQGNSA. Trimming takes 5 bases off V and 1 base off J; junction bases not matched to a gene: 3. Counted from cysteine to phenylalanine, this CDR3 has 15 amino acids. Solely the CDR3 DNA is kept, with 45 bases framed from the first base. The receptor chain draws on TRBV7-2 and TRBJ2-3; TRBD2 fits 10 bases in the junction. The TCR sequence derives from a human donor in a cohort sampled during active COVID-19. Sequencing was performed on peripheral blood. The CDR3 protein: CASSDGLAGTDTQYF. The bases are TGTGCCAGCAGCGACGGACTAGCGGGCACAGATACGCAGTATTTT.